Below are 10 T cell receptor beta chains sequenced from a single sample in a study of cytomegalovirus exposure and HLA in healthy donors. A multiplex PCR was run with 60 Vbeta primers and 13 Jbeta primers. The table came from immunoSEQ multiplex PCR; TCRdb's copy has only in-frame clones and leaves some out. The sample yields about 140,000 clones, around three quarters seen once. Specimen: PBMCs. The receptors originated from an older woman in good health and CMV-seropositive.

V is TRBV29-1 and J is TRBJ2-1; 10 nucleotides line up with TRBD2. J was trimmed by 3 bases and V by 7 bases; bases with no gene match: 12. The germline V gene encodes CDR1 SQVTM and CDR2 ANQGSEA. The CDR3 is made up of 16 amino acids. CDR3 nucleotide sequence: TGCAGCGGCCTCCCTAGCGGGAGAGTAGACTACAATGAGCAGTTCTTC. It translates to CSGLPSGRVDYNEQFF.

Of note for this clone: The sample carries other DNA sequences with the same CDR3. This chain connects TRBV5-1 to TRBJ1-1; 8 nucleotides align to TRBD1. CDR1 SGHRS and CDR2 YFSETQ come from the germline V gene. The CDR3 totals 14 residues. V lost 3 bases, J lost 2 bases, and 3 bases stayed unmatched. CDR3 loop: CASSYGQGNTEAFF. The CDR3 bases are TGCGCCAGCAGCTATGGACAGGGAAACACTGAAGCTTTCTTT.

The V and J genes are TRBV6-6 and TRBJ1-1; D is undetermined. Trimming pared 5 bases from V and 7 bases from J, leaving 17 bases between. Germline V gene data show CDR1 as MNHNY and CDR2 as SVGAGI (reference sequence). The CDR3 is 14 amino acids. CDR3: CASSPDTLANEAFF. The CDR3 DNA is TGTGCCAGCAGTCCCGACACCCTTGCGAATGAAGCTTTCTTT.

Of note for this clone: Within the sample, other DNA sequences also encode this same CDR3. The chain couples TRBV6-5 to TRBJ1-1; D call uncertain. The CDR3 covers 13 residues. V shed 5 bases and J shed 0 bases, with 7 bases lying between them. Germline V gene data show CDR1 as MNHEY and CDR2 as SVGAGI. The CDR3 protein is CASSRGMNTEAFF. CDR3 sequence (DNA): TGTGCCAGCAGTCGGGGAATGAACACTGAAGCTTTCTTT.

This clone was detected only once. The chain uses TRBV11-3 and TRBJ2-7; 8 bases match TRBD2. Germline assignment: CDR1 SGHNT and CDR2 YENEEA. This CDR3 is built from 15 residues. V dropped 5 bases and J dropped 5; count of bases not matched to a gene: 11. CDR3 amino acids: CASSPSGAGVDEQYF. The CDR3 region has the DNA TGTGCCAGCAGCCCCAGTGGAGCGGGAGTTGACGAGCAGTACTTC.

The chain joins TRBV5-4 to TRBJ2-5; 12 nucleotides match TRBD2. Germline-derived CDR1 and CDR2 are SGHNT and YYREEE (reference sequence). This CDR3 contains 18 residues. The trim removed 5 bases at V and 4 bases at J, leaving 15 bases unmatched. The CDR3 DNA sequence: TGTGCCAGCAGATCTGGAAGGGGGGCTAGCGGGAGGGGAGAGACCCAGTACTTC. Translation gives CASRSGRGASGRGETQYF.

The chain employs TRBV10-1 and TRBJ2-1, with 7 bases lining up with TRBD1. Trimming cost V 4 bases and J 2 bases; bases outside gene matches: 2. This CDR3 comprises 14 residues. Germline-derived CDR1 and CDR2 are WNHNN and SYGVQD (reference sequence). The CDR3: CASSAGTAYNEQFF. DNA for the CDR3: TGCGCCAGCAGTGCGGGGACAGCCTACAATGAGCAGTTCTTC.

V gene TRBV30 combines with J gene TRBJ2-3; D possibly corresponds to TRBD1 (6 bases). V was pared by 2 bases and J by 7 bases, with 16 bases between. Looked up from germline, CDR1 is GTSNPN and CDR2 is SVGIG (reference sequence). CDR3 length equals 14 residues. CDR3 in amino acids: CAWSPGHSKNTQYF. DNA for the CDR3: TGTGCCTGGAGTCCGGGACATTCAAAGAATACGCAGTATTTT.

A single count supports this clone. Here the CDR3 reads CASSGDRMNTEAFF. DNA of the CDR3: TGTGCCAGCAGTGGCGACAGAATGAACACTGAAGCTTTCTTT. The V gene is TRBV6-5, the J gene TRBJ1-1, with D maybe TRBD1 (5 bases). Germline assignment: CDR1 MNHEY and CDR2 SVGAGI. V was trimmed by 5 bases and J by 0 bases, leaving 10 bases between them. The CDR3 has 14 amino acids.

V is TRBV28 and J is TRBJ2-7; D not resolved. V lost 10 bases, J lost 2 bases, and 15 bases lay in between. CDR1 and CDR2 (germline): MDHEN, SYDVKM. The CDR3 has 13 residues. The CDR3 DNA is TGTGCCACCGTCCTAGAAGCCACCTACGAGCAGTACTTC. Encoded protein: CATVLEATYEQYF. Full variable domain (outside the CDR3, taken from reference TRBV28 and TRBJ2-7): DVKVTQSSRYLVKRTGEKVFLECVQDMDHENMFWYRQDPGLGLRLIYFSYDVKMKEKGDIPEGYSVSREKKERFSLILESASTNQTSMYLCATVLEATYEQYFGPGTRLTVT.